This TCR beta chain emerged from a study of cytomegalovirus exposure and HLA in healthy donors (dated by TCRdb to about 2017). General notes on the study: In an earlier analysis of 450 to 750 of the donors, around 290 Gb of sequence data and 117 million unique TCR beta sequences from approximately 180 million T cells were reported. To predict cytomegalovirus infection status, the study combined high-throughput TCR immunosequencing, statistical association of individual TCRs with disease status, and machine learning. All discovery cohort repertoires had been generated on a single sequencing platform. Alongside the repertoire data, information on donor age, sex, ethnicity and CMV serostatus was compiled. Several DR-DQ haplotypes were handled as single units for association and clustering because linkage in the cohort was strong. In a later analysis, previously published TCR beta repertoires from several hundred donors were re-analyzed and high-resolution HLA genotyping was added so that TCR occurrence patterns could be studied. A later genetic analysis used genome-wide SNP genotypes for about 60% of the roughly 700 donors, treating that subset as a discovery cohort. An early release that covered some 630 HLA-typed donors contained 250 to 350 gigabases of sequencing data and around 80 million unique TCR sequences. Of the roughly 400 genotyped donors, 81% were placed in the genetic ancestry cluster associated with self-reported Caucasian donors. Rather than drawing on any new phenotypic data, the later analysis identified candidate immune exposures from TCR beta sequences and the way those sequences occurred across donors. The study aimed to test whether signatures of past pathogen exposure could be identified by cataloging public T cell receptors. To decide whether each TCR beta V gene segment behaved as functional or pseudogenic, an earlier analysis of 587 of the donors relied on high-throughput TCR beta sequencing. The study profiled the T cell repertoires of more than 500 subjects by immunosequencing and related them to cytomegalovirus serostatus. Across approximately 400 genotyped donors of the cohort, an average of about 250,000 unique TCR beta nucleotide sequences per donor were sequenced, and roughly 17% of those sequences were non-productive. Along with the approximately 700-subject first cohort, a separate validation cohort of about 110 different subjects was used. Both class I and class II loci were covered by HLA typing, at four-digit resolution. The number of donors typed differed by locus, with roughly 620-630 for A, B, C, DRB1 and DQB1, approximately 500 for DQA1, about 610 for DPA1, and around 430 for DPB1. What the study reported, not specific to this receptor: Because the 87-base-pair reads could not distinguish some IMGT-functional V segments, including TRBV6-2 and TRBV6-3, those segments were excluded. Compared with equally common non-associated chains, HLA-associated TCR beta chains in a later analysis were more clonally expanded and had lower generation probabilities. V-gene and J-gene trimming of TCR beta chains was associated with a missense DCLRE1C variant in a later genetic analysis, and the association was replicated in an independent cohort. In a later analysis, the rate of TCR association differed among HLA loci, with DRB1 alleles having the most associated TCRs and HLA-C alleles having the fewest. Most TCR sequences were seen in very few donors, while some public TCRs were found in many individuals. Three of the identified cytomegalovirus-associated TCR beta chains were confirmed in vitro to be specific for cytomegalovirus antigens. This cohort had only TCR beta chains sequenced, and the lack of alpha or paired-chain data limited which features could be detected. Cytomegalovirus status was reported to be diagnosed by the classifier with high specificity and sensitivity in both the original and validation cohorts. According to a later genetic analysis, donors in an Asian-associated ancestry cluster had fewer N-insertions in productive TCRs than the roughly 700-donor mean. Correlated functional status among segregating V segments might reflect linkage disequilibrium, but an unknown experimental factor could not be ruled out. Specific HLA alleles were associated with roughly 17,000 TCR beta sequences at a false discovery rate of 0.05 in a later analysis. When HLA alleles, especially DR and DQ, strongly co-occurred, attributing TCR associations to individual alleles was difficult. A later analysis reported that several top co-occurrence clusters appeared linked to parvovirus B19, influenza, CMV and Epstein-Barr virus. HLA typing was unavailable for some donors at each locus, so association tests used only the typed subset. The authors suggested that the approach could potentially be extended to other disease states and immunological phenotypes. Roughly uniform sequencing depth across donors was assumed in presence/absence analyses, although this assumption may not hold. The only immune exposure information available for the cohort was CMV serostatus. Seventeen rarely observed V segments, including chromosome 9 orphons, were excluded from the earlier analysis of about 500 of the donors because counts were too low. In an earlier analysis of some 500 of the donors, most TCR beta V segments were observed in productive rearrangements about 87% or about 30% of the time, broadly matching IMGT annotations. The study gave a list of 150 to 200 TCR beta chains associated with cytomegalovirus. A group of highly shared sequence variants was considered likely to be a technical artifact of the sequencing pipeline. A further reported finding was that TCR beta sequences accurately predicted the HLA-A and HLA-B alleles for most subjects in the first cohort. A later analysis found that most CMV-associated TCR beta chains appeared HLA-restricted, with HLA associations seemingly driven largely by CMV exposure.

The cohort consisted of hundreds of healthy bone marrow donors. All cohort members were sampled while nominally healthy, although unrecorded immune exposures were likely present. The donor tested CMV seropositive, placing the donor among the 289 seropositive members of the cohort. Each donor provided a peripheral blood sample, and peripheral blood mononuclear cells were used for TCR beta sequencing. The Qiagen DNeasy Blood Extraction Kit was used to extract genomic DNA from the blood cell samples. The junction shows trimming of 1 base on V and 0 bases on J, plus 7 bases between the germline ends. The cysteine opens and the phenylalanine closes a CDR3 of 15 amino acids. The kept DNA is CDR3 alone, 45 bases in frame from the first base. Reading the germline V gene gives CDR1 SGHNT and CDR2 YENEEA. To prepare the library, the immunoSEQ multiplex PCR assay was applied. The multiplex PCR relied on a mix of 60 forward primers for TCR Vbeta segments and 13 reverse primers for TCR Jbeta segments. The CDR3 region of rearranged TCR beta genes was amplified from genomic DNA with a multiplex PCR assay. The Illumina HiSeq System was used to sequence the amplified TCR beta libraries as 87-base-pair reads. On the study's bioinformatics: A later analysis counted approximately 84 million unique TCR beta chains across the 650 to 700 repertoires, and some 12 million of these chains were shared by at least two donors. Raw reads were error-corrected and collapsed into unique sequences by a nearest-neighbor algorithm in which closely related sequences were merged to remove PCR and sequencing errors. To assign V, D and J gene segments, CDR3 sequences were aligned to IMGT reference sequences. Each retained sequence needed at least a six-nucleotide match to both a V gene segment and a J gene segment. Rearrangements were called productive when the CDR3 lacked stop codons and stayed in frame with V and J; all others were non-productive. Following IMGT convention, CDR3 was defined as the stretch from the second conserved V-encoded cysteine up to the conserved J-encoded phenylalanine. The earlier analysis of about 570 of the donors excluded any sequence lacking an unambiguous match to a single V gene segment. In an earlier analysis of around 590 of the donors, a V segment was called functional when productive rearrangements were above 56.7%, and segregating when the standard deviation between donors exceeded 5%. A statistical classification framework was built for diagnosing cytomegalovirus status from the catalog of TCR beta chain sequences. V and J gene assignment, in a later analysis, came from comparing TCR nucleotide sequences with IMGT/GENE-DB human TR gene sequences. Using the TCRdist pipeline, a later analysis assigned CDR3 sequences along with most-parsimonious VDJ recombination scenarios. In a later analysis, each TCR beta chain was defined by its CDR3 amino acid sequence together with its V-gene family, and reads lacking a unique V-gene family were excluded. A later analysis removed several hundred highly shared, low-generation-probability nucleotide sequences to deal with suspected cross-contamination and a sequencing artifact. A later analysis calculated a clonal expansion index for each public chain from normalized within-repertoire ranks of inferred template counts. A later analysis computed generation probabilities with a VDJ recombination model fitted to out-of-frame rearrangements, and checked the results against IGoR. In a later analysis, TCR-TCR, TCR-HLA and TCR-CMV co-occurrence was scored with hypergeometric tests, and a repertoire-size bias correction was applied to TCR pairs. A later analysis estimated false discovery rates by permuting HLA or CMV assignments 20 times. A later analysis grouped co-occurring TCRs with DBSCAN, adding TCRdist sequence similarity when clustering within HLA-allele-positive subsets. Repertoires with fewer than 30,000 or more than 120,000 public chains, plus five repertoires with anomalous nucleotide sharing, were excluded from co-occurrence clustering. Drawn from immuneACCESS, this table holds only the in-frame rearrangements with V and J called that TCRdb kept. Clones are partly lost; checked studies trace under half to an unresolved V gene and leave the rest unexplained. V, J and clone size are those of that table, while D and trimming were read from the DNA. A total of approximately 210,000 clones appear in this sample, roughly 87% of them only once. About 6.1% of the sample is held by the ten biggest clonotypes.

In regard to this clone: This receptor's antigen is unknown. Base qualities are missing; no much larger clone stands one base away.

This TCR was sampled from a man aged 35-49 years in good health and CMV-seropositive. The sequenced sample consisted of PBMCs. Here the chain combines TRBV11-3 and TRBJ1-3, with the D gene too uncertain to name. The DNA reads as follows: TGTGCCAGCAGCTTAGGAGGCTCCTCTGGAAACACCATATATTTT. It specifies CASSLGGSSGNTIYF.